A single sample gave rise to the 9 T cell receptor beta chains below, sequenced in a study of T-cell reconstitution after alpha-beta-depleted transplantation in children. A library of TCRbeta sequences, prepared with unique molecular identifiers, was generated. TCRdb reprocessed the PCR reads with MiXCR, giving one entry per CDR3 protein. Among 250,000 to 350,000 distinct CDR3 sequences listed, roughly 21% were seen once. This specimen was PBMCs, mostly from graft donor cells, taken 180 days after TCRalphabeta/CD19-depleted stem cell transplant. These receptor sequences come from a male patient younger than 18 who had a stem cell transplant for acute lymphoblastic leukemia, so the T cells may come from the graft donor.

The chain combines TRBV24-1 with TRBJ2-1, with 14 bases matching TRBD2. In germline, CDR1 is KGHDR, CDR2 SFDVKD. Losses at the gene ends were 7 bases for V and 9 bases for J; bases not matched to a gene: 1. The CDR3 is 13 residues long. DNA of the CDR3: TGTGCCACCAGCGGACTAGCGGGAGGTGAGCAGTTCTTC. Residues: CATSGLAGGEQFF.

This clonotype was seen a handful of times. The CDR3 spells CATSDSGTGAWEQYF. The CDR3 DNA reads TGTGCCACCAGTGATTCCGGGACAGGGGCATGGGAGCAGTACTTC. The chain uses TRBV24-1 and TRBJ2-7; 10 bases align to TRBD1. Germline V gene sequence: CDR1 KGHDR, CDR2 SFDVKD. CDR3 length: 15 residues. The J segment lost 7 bases and the V segment lost 2 bases, leaving 7 bases of the junction unmatched.

This clonotype was counted only a few times. The chain has TRBV12-3 or TRBV12-4 and TRBJ2-2; the match to TRBD2 covers 8 bases. There are 16 residues in the CDR3. V was pared by 1 base and J by 6 bases, with 7 bases of the junction left unmatched. CDR3 region: CASSLGGGRGPGELFF. CDR3 nucleotides: TGTGCCAGCAGTTTAGGCGGGGGGCGCGGCCCCGGGGAGCTGTTTTTT.

The sample holds a few counts of this clonotype. This chain uses TRBV5-1 with TRBJ2-7; 11 nucleotides align to TRBD2. CDR1 and CDR2 from the germline V gene are SGHRS and YFSETQ. V shed 5 bases, J shed 1 base, and the junction held 20 bases outside the gene matches. The CDR3 loop spans 20 amino acids. This CDR3 reads CASSWGGQPLAGGRSYEQYF. CDR3 bases: TGCGCCAGCAGTTGGGGGGGACAACCCCTAGCGGGAGGACGTTCCTACGAGCAGTACTTC.

This clonotype was observed at least ten times. The J gene is TRBJ2-5, the V gene TRBV24-1; 7 bases line up with TRBD1. Germline V gene sequence: CDR1 KGHDR, CDR2 SFDVKD. The CDR3 runs to 17 residues. V was pared by 4 bases and J by 3 bases, with 13 bases of the junction left unmatched. CDR3 DNA: TGTGCCACCAGTGACACGACTGACAGGGCCCAAGAAGAGACCCAGTACTTC. Translated: CATSDTTDRAQEETQYF.

This clonotype has more than one count but fewer than ten. The chain joins TRBV12-3 or TRBV12-4 to TRBJ2-1; the D is unclear. The V end was cut by 6 bases, the J end by 0 bases, with 9 bases between. CDR3 length equals 14 residues. The CDR3 is CASRNSSSYNEQFF. The CDR3 DNA follows: TGTGCCAGCAGGAATAGTTCCTCCTACAATGAGCAGTTCTTC.

CDR3 DNA sequence: TGTGCCAGCAGCTTCCGTCCCGGGACTACCTACGAGCAGTACTTC. Its translation: CASSFRPGTTYEQYF. The chain joins TRBV7-2 to TRBJ2-7, with 7 bases aligning to TRBD2. CDR3 length: 15 residues. Per the germline V gene, CDR1 is SGHTA and CDR2 is FQGNSA. With 3 bases clipped from V and 2 bases from J, the junction kept 7 bases outside the gene matches.

In its sample, this clonotype was seen a few times. The rearrangement links TRBV20-1 to TRBJ1-4; no firm D call. This CDR3 is 14 amino acids long. V was clipped by 8 bases and J by 2 bases, with 15 bases between them. Germline CDR1 and CDR2: DFQATT and SNEGSKA (reference sequence). CDR3 bases: TGCAGTCCCCCCCCCGAGCTTACTAATGAAAAACTGTTTTTT. Amino acids: CSPPPELTNEKLFF.

This clonotype has more than one count but fewer than ten. CDR3 protein: CASSLDLAQEPRASYEQYF. CDR3 DNA sequence: TGTGCCAGCAGCTTGGATCTAGCGCAAGAGCCTAGAGCATCCTACGAGCAGTACTTC. The chain has TRBV5-4 and TRBJ2-7, with a weak D call TRBD2 (6 bases). The CDR3 runs to 19 residues. V was clipped by 0 bases and J by 1 base, with 23 bases between them. Germline V lookup: CDR1 SGHNT, CDR2 YYREEE (reference sequence).